The T cell receptor beta chain under discussion was sequenced for a study of T cell repertoires in cytomegalovirus infection (dated by TCRdb to between 2019 and 2020). Background for the entire study: Recently identified HLA-C-restricted CMV epitopes, whose presentation resists viral immunomodulation, were targeted by peptide stimulations together with well-studied HLA-B-restricted epitopes. Because public TCR beta signatures pointed to carriage of CMV infection together with the matching HLA type, the HLA type of each donor mattered for the analysis. Beyond this particular receptor, the publication reports: The ex vivo response was dominated by HLA-C-restricted CMV-specific TCR beta clonotypes, which also provided the single most frequent clonotype in two of eight donors. In both this cohort and an independent cohort of more than 350 donors, the cumulative frequency of public TCR beta family members distinguished carriers of CMV infection plus the relevant HLA type.

Data came from an Illumina HiSeq 1500. Starting from the raw public reads, TCRdb applied fastp trimming at Q25, assembled clones with MiXCR and retained in-frame beta chains. Rows matching on CDR3 protein sequence are summarized as one entry with the most common DNA and genes. The sample profile shows about 830,000 distinct CDR3 sequences; 32% of them were found once. The leading ten clones occupy about an eighth of the sample. In the germline V gene, CDR1 corresponds to LGHNA and CDR2 to YNFKEQ. V trim: 10 bases; J trim: 3 bases; unmatched bases: 5. There are 13 amino acids in the CDR3, from cysteine to phenylalanine inclusive. The DNA shown is the 39-base CDR3, in frame from base 1. Remarks on this clonotype: Its specific antigen is unknown. Qualities for individual bases were not recorded, and no much larger clone is one base off.

The sample's treatment or condition, from its label and the paper: in vitro stimulation with specific CMV peptide epitopes to enrich CMV-specific T cells. Specimen: cultured CD8+ T cells from PBMCs, collected from culture after CMV antigen stimulation. This TCR came from a human donor in good health (CMV status not recorded). Some clones in this sample may be carry-over from other donors' samples. Recombination linked TRBV4-2 to TRBJ2-1, with TRBD2 identical over 8 junction bases. The bases read TGTGCCACCTCGGGGGGGCTCTACAATGAGCAGTTCTTC. Its product reads: CATSGGLYNEQFF.